This TCR beta chain came from a study of blood T cell repertoires in COVID-19. Study in general: Collection of acute and convalescent COVID-19 samples took place in the United States, Italy and Spain. The analysed material was cDNA or gDNA that came from T cells, B-cell-depleted T cells, or PBMCs.

This CDR3 contains 15 residues. The ends lost 4 bases at V and 2 bases at J; junction bases unmatched: 5. Looked up from germline, CDR1 is SGHNT and CDR2 is YYREEE (reference sequence). In the original workflow: Cell counts per sample came from amplifying reference gene primers. Assay: immunoSEQ multiplex PCR; the TCRdb copy retains only in-frame clones and omits some. V and J calls and clone size come straight from that table; D and trimming were deduced from the DNA. Seen here are some 200,000 clones, roughly 75% observed once, and the top ten hold under 8.5%. This clone was seen a few times. The chain recombines TRBV5-4 with TRBJ1-2, with TRBD1 matching 10 bases. Sequencing was done on a sample of peripheral blood. This receptor was identified in a woman between 65 and 79 years old with acute or convalescent COVID-19. This CDR3 reads CASSQGQGNNYGYTF. The CDR3 bases are TGTGCCAGCAGCCAGGGACAGGGGAACAACTATGGCTACACCTTC.